This TCR beta chain was recorded in a study of blood T cell repertoires in COVID-19. As for the study in general: Sample material is recorded as cDNA or gDNA derived from T cells, B-cell-depleted T cells, or PBMCs.

The age range of participants was about 18 to 95 years, with residence in around 22 US areas. Donors in Cohort 3 counted as recovered after two negative PCRs, clearance, or symptom resolution. In the source study's methods: Reference gene primer amplification in the assay estimated nucleated cell counts. TCRdb's table, derived via immunoSEQ multiplex PCR, lists solely in-frame clones and lacks some. V, J and clone size reflect that table, while D and trimming were determined from the DNA. The sample shows roughly 200,000 clones, approximately 81% of them seen only once. The TCR originated in a man aged 35 to 55 who had recovered from COVID-19. Sequenced: PBMCs or T cells enriched from blood (not recorded which).

CDR3 DNA: TGTGCCAGCTCACCACCAACAGGGGGCGTGACAGATACGCAGTATTTT. Protein product: CASSPPTGGVTDTQYF. The chain uses TRBV18 and TRBJ2-3; 9 nucleotides align to TRBD1. V gave up 0 bases and J gave up 3 bases; unmatched junction bases: 4. The CDR3 extends over 16 amino acids. CDR1 KGHSH and CDR2 LQKENI come from the germline V gene.